This T cell receptor beta chain is from a study of siplizumab effects on memory and regulatory T cells. Repertoires were generated with immunoSEQ multiplex PCR, while TCRdb's copy carries only in-frame clones and drops some. This sample has over 7,500 clones; around 40% occur once, and the top ten carry 8.5% to 9.5%. Cells that made up the mixed lymphocyte reaction were cocultured at 37°C for over five days. Once responder PBMCs had been labelled with CFSE and stimulator PBMCs with Violet Dye, they were mixed 1:1. In germline, CDR1 is SEHNR, CDR2 FQNEAQ (reference sequence). The CDR3 sequence is 13 residues long. V gave up 1 base and J gave up 7 bases; unmatched junction bases: 2. In this sample, this clone turned up a few times. The antigen remains unidentified.

Sequenced: CFSE-low (dividing) CD4+ T cells sorted from an allogeneic mixed lymphocyte reaction. The chain combines TRBV7-9 with TRBJ1-2; 8 positions match TRBD1. The origin of this receptor is a human donor in good health; the cells came from an allogeneic mixed lymphocyte reaction. The CDR3 nucleotides read TGTGCCAGCAGCTTAGACAGGGGGATTGGCTACACCTTC. Its translation: CASSLDRGIGYTF.